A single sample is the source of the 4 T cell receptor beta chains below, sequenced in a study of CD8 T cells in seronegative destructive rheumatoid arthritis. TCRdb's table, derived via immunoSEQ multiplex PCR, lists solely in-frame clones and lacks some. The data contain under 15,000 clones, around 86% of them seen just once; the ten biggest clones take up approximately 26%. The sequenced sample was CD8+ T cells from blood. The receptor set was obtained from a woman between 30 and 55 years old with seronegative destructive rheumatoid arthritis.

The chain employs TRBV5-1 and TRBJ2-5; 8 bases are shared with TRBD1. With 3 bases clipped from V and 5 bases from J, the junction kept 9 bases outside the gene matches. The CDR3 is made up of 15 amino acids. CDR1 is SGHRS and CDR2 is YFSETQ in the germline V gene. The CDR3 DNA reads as TGCGCCAGCAGCTCCGGACAGGGTCTATATGAGACCCAGTACTTC. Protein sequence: CASSSGQGLYETQYF.

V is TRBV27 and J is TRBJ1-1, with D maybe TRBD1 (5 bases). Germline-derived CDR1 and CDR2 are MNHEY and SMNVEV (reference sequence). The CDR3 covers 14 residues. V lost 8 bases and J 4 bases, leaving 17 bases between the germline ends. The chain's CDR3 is CASLRASGGTEAFF. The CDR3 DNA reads TGTGCCAGCCTCCGGGCCAGCGGGGGCACTGAAGCTTTCTTT.

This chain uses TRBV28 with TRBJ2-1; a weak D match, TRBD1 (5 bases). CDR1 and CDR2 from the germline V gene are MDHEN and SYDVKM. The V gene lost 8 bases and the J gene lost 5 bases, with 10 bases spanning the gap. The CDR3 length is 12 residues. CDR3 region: CASRTRDNEQFF. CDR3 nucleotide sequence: TGTGCCAGCCGGACCAGGGACAATGAGCAGTTCTTC.

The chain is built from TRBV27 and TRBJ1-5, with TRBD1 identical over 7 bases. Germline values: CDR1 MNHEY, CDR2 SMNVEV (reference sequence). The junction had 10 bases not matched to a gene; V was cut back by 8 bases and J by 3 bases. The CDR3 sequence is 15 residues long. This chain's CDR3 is CASRPNTGVNQPQHF. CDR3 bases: TGTGCCAGCCGCCCGAATACAGGGGTCAATCAGCCCCAGCATTTT.